This is a list of T cell receptor beta chains from one sample in a study of shared clonotypes between healthy human individuals. Using immunoSEQ multiplex PCR, the repertoire was profiled, and TCRdb retains in-frame clones only, with some absent. The data hold 2 million to 2.5 million clones, with roughly 93% observed a single time. The sequenced material came from naive CD4+ T cells from PBMCs. The receptor source for this set is a man younger than 35 in good health. Some clones in this sample may be carry-over from other donors' samples. Each CDR3 is given with its conserved first and last residue. D genes are given only for firm matches. Clone size is stated in some rows and not others, as once, few, many or a class when expanded.

>TRBJ1-2|TRBV5-6|.|.
TGTGCCAGCAGCTTGGCGGGGGCCAGGAGGGACTATGGCTACACCTTC
CASSLAGARRDYGYTF
>TRBJ2-1|TRBV28|TRBD2|.
TGTGCCAGCAGTAGCCGGCTAGCGGGATCTTCCTCCTACAATGAGCAGTTCTTC
CASSSRLAGSSSYNEQFF
>TRBJ2-7|TRBV6-6|.|.
TGTGCCAGCAGTACCCCGGGACGGAGGGACGAGCAGTACTTC
CASSTPGRRDEQYF
>TRBJ2-3|TRBV30|.|once
TGTGCCTGGCGTGGGAGCACAGATACGCAGTATTTT
CAWRGSTDTQYF
>TRBJ2-7|TRBV5-1|.|.
TGCGCCAGCAGCCCGAACAGGGATTACGAGCAGTACTTC
CASSPNRDYEQYF
>TRBJ2-4|TRBV5-6|TRBD2|.
TGTGCCAGCAGCCCCTCATGGGAGGGGCGGAACATTCAGTACTTC
CASSPSWEGRNIQYF
>TRBJ1-2|TRBV5-6|.|.
TGTGCCAGCAGCCCCTGGACGAAGCCGCATCCTTATGGCTACACCTTC
CASSPWTKPHPYGYTF
>TRBJ1-2|TRBV28|TRBD1|.
TGTGCCAGCAGTCGACAGGGGGCGCGGCATGGCTACACCTTC
CASSRQGARHGYTF
>TRBJ2-5|TRBV5-1|.|.
TGCGCCAGCAGCTTGAGTGCCGCCGGGGAGACCCAGTACTTC
CASSLSAAGETQYF
>TRBJ2-7|TRBV28|.|.
TGTGCCAGCAGTTTTTCACTCCTCGTACGTGGCGAGCAGTACTTC
CASSFSLLVRGEQYF
>TRBJ2-2|TRBV11-3|.|.
TGTGCCAGCAGCTTAGGGGGCGAATACACCGGGGAGCTGTTTTTT
CASSLGGEYTGELFF
>TRBJ2-2|TRBV10-3|TRBD2|.
TGTGCCACCCATCTAGCGGGAGGCACCGGGGAGCTGTTTTTT
CATHLAGGTGELFF
>TRBJ2-5|TRBV28|TRBD1|.
TGTGCCAGCAGCCAGGACAGGCCGGAGACCCAGTACTTC
CASSQDRPETQYF
>TRBJ1-2|TRBV5-1|.|.
TGCGCCAGCAGCCCCCGCCCCGGGACGGCGGTTAACTATGGCTACACCTTC
CASSPRPGTAVNYGYTF
>TRBJ1-2|TRBV11-3|.|.
TGTGCCAGCAGCTTAGGGCCCGTATGGGGAGGTGGCTACACCTTC
CASSLGPVWGGGYTF
>TRBJ2-2|TRBV4-1|.|.
TGCGCCAGCAGCCAGAGCCATTTCACCGGGGAGCTGTTTTTT
CASSQSHFTGELFF
>TRBJ2-7|TRBV6-5|.|.
TGTGCCAGCAGTTACGGGCGGGGCTCCTACGAGCAGTACTTC
CASSYGRGSYEQYF
>TRBJ2-2|TRBV28|.|.
TGTGCCAGCAGTCCTAGGACCGACACCGGGGAGCTGTTTTTT
CASSPRTDTGELFF
>TRBJ2-1|TRBV5-1|.|.
TGCGCCAGCAGCTTTTCTTACAATGAGCAGTTCTTC
CASSFSYNEQFF
>TRBJ2-1|TRBV19|TRBD1|.
TGTGCCAGTAGTATTCTTCAGGGGGCCCGCAATGAGCAGTTCTTC
CASSILQGARNEQFF
>TRBJ2-7|TRBV5-4|TRBD2|.
TGTGCCAGCAGCTCCCAGCTAGCGGGGAGCTCCTACGAGCAGTACTTC
CASSSQLAGSSYEQYF
>TRBJ1-5|TRBV5-1|.|few
TGCGCCAGCAGCTCGGGTGATGATCAGCCCCAGCATTTT
CASSSGDDQPQHF
>TRBJ2-1|TRBV7-9|TRBD2|.
TGTGCCAGCAGCTTACTGGGACTAGCGGATTACAATGAGCAGTTCTTC
CASSLLGLADYNEQFF
>TRBJ1-2|TRBV2|.|.
TGTGCCAGCAGGCCCACCGGGACGGGGTATGGCTACACCTTC
CASRPTGTGYGYTF
>TRBJ2-1|TRBV28|TRBD1|.
TGTGCCAGCAGTTTCGACAGGGGCCCCCACAATGAGCAGTTCTTC
CASSFDRGPHNEQFF
>TRBJ2-1|TRBV5-1|TRBD2|.
TGCGCCAGCAGCTTTAGTGGTCTAGCGGGAGGGAGCTACAATGAGCAGTTCTTC
CASSFSGLAGGSYNEQFF